The clone carrying this T cell receptor beta chain is a singleton in its sample. The entry originates in a study of blood T cell repertoires in COVID-19. Overall study context: Researchers got acute and convalescent COVID-19 samples from the United States, Italy and Spain. PBMCs, B-cell-depleted T cells, or T cells were the source of the cDNA or gDNA that made up the material.

Germline values: CDR1 SGHRS, CDR2 YFSETQ. This CDR3 contains 16 residues. Trimming left V 5 bases short and J 2 bases short, with 17 bases between. Original processing notes: For nucleated cells, counts were estimated from reference gene primer amplification. Clones were read by immunoSEQ multiplex PCR, and TCRdb kept only the in-frame ones, dropping some. Clone size and the V and J calls come from that table; the DNA yielded D and trimming. The table shows roughly 120,000 clones, with about 82% occurring only once. The chain links TRBV5-1 to TRBJ2-1; D is perhaps TRBD1 (7 bases). The specimen sequenced was peripheral blood. This TCR derives from a human donor in a cohort sampled during active COVID-19. The CDR3 bases are TGCGCCAGCAGGAGTCAGGAGGGGGCGGCCTACAATGAGCAGTTCTTC. Its translation: CASRSQEGAAYNEQFF.